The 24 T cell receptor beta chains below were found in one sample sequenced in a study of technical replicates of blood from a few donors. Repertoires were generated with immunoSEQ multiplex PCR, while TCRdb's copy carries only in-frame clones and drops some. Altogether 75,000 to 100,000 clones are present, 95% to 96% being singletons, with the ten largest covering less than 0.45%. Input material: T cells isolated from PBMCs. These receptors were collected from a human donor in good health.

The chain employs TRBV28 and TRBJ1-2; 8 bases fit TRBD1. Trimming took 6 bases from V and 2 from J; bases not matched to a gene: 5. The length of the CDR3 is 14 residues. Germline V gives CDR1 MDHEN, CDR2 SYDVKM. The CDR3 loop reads CASRQGGSNYGYTF. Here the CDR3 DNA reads TGTGCCAGCAGACAGGGGGGATCGAACTATGGCTACACCTTC.

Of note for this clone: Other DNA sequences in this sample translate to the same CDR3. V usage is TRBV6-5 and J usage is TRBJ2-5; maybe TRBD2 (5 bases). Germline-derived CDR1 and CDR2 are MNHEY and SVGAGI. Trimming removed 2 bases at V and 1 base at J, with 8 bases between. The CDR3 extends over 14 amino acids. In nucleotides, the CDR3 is TGTGCCAGCAGTTACGGAGCGGTCCAAGAGACCCAGTACTTC. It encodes CASSYGAVQETQYF.

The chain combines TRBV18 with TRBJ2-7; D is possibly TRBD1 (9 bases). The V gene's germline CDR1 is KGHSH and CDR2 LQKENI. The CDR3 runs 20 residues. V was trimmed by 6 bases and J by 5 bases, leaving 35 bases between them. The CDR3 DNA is TGTGCCAGCTCCCCCTCCGGGACAGGGAGTAAGCGGGAGAGTCCCCACGAGCAGTACTTC. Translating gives CASSPSGTGSKRESPHEQYF.

The DNA for the CDR3 is TGTGCCAGCAGCGCATTGCTAGGTGAGCAGTTCTTC. This codes for CASSALLGEQFF. The chain combines TRBV9 with TRBJ2-1, with D uncertain. The CDR3 is 12 amino acids. V shed 3 bases and J shed 9 bases, with 10 bases lying between them. The germline V gene has CDR1 SGDLS and CDR2 YYNGEE.

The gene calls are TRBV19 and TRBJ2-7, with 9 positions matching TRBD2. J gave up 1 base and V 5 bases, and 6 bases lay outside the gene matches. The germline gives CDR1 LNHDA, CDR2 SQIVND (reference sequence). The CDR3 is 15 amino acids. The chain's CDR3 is CASSAGLAFSYEQYF. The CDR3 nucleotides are TGTGCCAGTAGTGCCGGACTAGCGTTTTCCTACGAGCAGTACTTC. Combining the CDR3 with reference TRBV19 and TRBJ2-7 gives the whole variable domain DGGITQSPKYLFRKEGQNVTLSCEQNLNHDAMYWYRQDPGQGLRLIYYSQIVNDFQKGDIAEGYSVSREKKESFPLTVTSAQKNPTAFYLCASSAGLAFSYEQYFGPGTRLTVT.

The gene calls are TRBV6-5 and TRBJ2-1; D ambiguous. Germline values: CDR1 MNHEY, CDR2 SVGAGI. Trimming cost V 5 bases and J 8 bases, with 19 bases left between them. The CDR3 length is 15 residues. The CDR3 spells CASSLREASLYEQFF. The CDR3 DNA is TGTGCCAGCAGTCTTCGAGAGGCCTCCCTATATGAGCAGTTCTTC.

The CDR3 sequence: CASSEQGAYNEQFF. The CDR3 coding sequence is TGCGCCAGCAGTGAACAGGGGGCTTACAATGAGCAGTTCTTC. The genes are TRBV10-2 and TRBJ2-1, with 9 bases fitting TRBD1. There are 14 residues in the CDR3. V was pared by 3 bases and J by 4 bases, with 1 base of the junction left unmatched. The V gene's germline CDR1 is WSHSY and CDR2 SAAADI.

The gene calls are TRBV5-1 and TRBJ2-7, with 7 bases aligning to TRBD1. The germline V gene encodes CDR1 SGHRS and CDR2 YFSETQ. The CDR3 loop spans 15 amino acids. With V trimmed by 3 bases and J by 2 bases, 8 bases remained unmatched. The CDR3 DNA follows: TGCGCCAGCAGCTCAAAGACAGGGCAAGCCTACGAGCAGTACTTC. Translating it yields CASSSKTGQAYEQYF.

The CDR3 sequence: CASSLGLAGSNEQFF. The CDR3 DNA reads as TGTGCCAGCAGCCTTGGACTAGCGGGATCCAATGAGCAGTTCTTC. The chain recombines TRBV7-2 with TRBJ2-1; 12 nucleotides match TRBD2. The trim removed 5 bases at V and 6 bases at J, leaving 5 bases unmatched. CDR3 length: 15 residues. Germline V gives CDR1 SGHTA, CDR2 FQGNSA.

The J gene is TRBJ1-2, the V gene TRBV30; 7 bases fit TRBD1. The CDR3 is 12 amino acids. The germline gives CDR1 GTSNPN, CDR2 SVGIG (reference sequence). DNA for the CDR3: TGTGCTTTTAGCAGGGGGGACTATGGCTACACCTTC. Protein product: CAFSRGDYGYTF.

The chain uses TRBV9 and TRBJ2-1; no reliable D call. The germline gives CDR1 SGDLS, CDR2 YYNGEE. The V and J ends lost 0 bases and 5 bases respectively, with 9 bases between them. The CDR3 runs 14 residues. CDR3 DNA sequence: TGTGCCAGCAGCGTAGCACAGCAAGACAATGAGCAGTTCTTC. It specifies CASSVAQQDNEQFF.

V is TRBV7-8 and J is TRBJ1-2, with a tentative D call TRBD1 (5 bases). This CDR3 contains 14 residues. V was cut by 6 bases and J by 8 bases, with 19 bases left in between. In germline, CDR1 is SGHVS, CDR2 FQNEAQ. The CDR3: CASSQEQERRGYTF. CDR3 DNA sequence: TGTGCCAGCAGTCAAGAACAGGAGCGACGGGGCTACACCTTC.

The CDR3 nucleotides read TGTGCCAGCAGCCAAACTAGATCTGAGACCCAGTACTTC. Amino acid sequence: CASSQTRSETQYF. The chain uses TRBV27 and TRBJ2-5; tentative D call: TRBD2 (5 bases). CDR1 is MNHEY, CDR2 SMNVEV, per germline (reference sequence). The V gene lost 6 bases and the J gene lost 5 bases, with 13 bases spanning the gap. The CDR3 is made up of 13 amino acids.

CDR3 sequence (DNA): TGTGCCAGCAGCCCGAATCCGGGACAGGGCGATGAAAAACTGTTTTTT. Amino acids: CASSPNPGQGDEKLFF. The chain employs TRBV7-2 and TRBJ1-4; 9 bases line up with TRBD1. Germline V gene data show CDR1 as SGHTA and CDR2 as FQGNSA. CDR3 length equals 16 residues. The V and J ends lost 5 bases and 6 bases, in that order; junction bases with no gene match: 10.

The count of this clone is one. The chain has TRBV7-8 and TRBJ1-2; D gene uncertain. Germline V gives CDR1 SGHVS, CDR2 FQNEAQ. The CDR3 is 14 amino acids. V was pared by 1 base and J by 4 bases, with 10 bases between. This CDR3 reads CASSLVAGSYGYTF. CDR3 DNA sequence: TGTGCCAGCAGCTTAGTGGCGGGTTCCTATGGCTACACCTTC.

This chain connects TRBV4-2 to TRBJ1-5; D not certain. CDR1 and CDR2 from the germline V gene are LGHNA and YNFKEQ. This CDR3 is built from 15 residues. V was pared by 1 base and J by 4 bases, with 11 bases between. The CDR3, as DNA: TGTGCCAGCAGCCAAGGCCTCGCGGAGAATCAGCCCCAGCATTTT. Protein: CASSQGLAENQPQHF.

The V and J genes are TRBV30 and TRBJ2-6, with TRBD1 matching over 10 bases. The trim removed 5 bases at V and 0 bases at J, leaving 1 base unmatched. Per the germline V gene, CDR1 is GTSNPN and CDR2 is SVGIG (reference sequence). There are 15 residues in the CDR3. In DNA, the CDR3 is TGTGCCTGGGGACAGGGGGTCTCTGGGGCCAACGTCCTGACTTTC. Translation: CAWGQGVSGANVLTF.

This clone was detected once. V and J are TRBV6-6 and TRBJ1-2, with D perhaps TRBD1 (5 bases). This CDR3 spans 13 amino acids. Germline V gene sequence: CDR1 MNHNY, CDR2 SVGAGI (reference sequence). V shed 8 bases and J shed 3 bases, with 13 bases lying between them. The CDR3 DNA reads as TGTGCCAGCCTTGGGGGGTCCCACTATGGCTACACCTTC. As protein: CASLGGSHYGYTF.

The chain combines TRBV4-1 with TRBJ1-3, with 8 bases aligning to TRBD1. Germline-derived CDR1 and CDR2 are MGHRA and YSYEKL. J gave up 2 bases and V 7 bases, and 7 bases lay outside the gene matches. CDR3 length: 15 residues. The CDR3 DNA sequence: TGCGCCAGCACCGTAGACAGGGGAACTGGAAACACCATATATTTT. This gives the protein CASTVDRGTGNTIYF.

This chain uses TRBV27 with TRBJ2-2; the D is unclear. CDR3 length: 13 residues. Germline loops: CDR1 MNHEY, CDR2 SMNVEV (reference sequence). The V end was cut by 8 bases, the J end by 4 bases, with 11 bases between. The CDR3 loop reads CASSKQITGELFF. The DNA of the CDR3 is TGTGCCAGCTCTAAACAGATCACCGGGGAGCTGTTTTTT.

The CDR3 spells CASSFIGSGQPQHF. The DNA of the CDR3 is TGTGCCAGCAGTTTCATCGGGTCCGGTCAGCCCCAGCATTTT. The chain carries TRBV28 and TRBJ1-5; no clear D gene. Germline V lookup: CDR1 MDHEN, CDR2 SYDVKM. The CDR3 is made up of 14 amino acids. V lost 3 bases and J 6 bases, leaving 12 bases between the germline ends. The full variable domain, with the rest looked up from reference TRBV28 and TRBJ1-5, is DVKVTQSSRYLVKRTGEKVFLECVQDMDHENMFWYRQDPGLGLRLIYFSYDVKMKEKGDIPEGYSVSREKKERFSLILESASTNQTSMYLCASSFIGSGQPQHFGDGTRLSIL.

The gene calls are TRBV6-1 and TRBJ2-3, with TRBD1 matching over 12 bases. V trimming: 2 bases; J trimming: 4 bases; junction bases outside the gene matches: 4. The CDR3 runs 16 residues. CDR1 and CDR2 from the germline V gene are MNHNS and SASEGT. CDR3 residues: CASSEPGQGAPDTQYF. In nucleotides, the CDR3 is TGTGCCAGCAGTGAACCGGGACAGGGGGCTCCAGATACGCAGTATTTT.

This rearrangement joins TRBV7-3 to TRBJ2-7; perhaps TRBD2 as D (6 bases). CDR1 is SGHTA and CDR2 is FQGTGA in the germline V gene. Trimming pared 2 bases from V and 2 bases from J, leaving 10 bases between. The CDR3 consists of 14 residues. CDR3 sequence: CASSLGGMAYEQYF. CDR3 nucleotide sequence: TGTGCCAGCAGCTTAGGCGGGATGGCCTACGAGCAGTACTTC.

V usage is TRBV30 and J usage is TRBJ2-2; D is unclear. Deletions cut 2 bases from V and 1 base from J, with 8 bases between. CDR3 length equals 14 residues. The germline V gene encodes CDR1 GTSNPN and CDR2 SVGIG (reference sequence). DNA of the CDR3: TGTGCCTGGAGTAAGTCCAGGAACACCGGGGAGCTGTTTTTT. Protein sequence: CAWSKSRNTGELFF.